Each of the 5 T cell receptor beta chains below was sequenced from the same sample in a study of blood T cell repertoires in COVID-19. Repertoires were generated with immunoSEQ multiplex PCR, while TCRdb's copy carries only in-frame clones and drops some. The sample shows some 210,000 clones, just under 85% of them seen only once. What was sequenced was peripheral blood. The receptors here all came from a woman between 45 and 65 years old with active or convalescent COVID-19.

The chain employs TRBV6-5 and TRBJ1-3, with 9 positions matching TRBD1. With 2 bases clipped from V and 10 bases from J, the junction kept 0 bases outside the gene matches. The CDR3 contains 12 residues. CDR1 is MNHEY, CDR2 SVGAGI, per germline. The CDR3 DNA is TGTGCCAGCAGTTACGGGACAGGGACCATATATTTT. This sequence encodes CASSYGTGTIYF.

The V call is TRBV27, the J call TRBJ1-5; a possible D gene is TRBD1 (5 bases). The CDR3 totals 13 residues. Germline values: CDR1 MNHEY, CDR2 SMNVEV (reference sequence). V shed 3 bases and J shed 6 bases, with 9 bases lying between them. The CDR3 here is CASSLSQGQPQHF. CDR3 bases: TGTGCCAGCAGTTTGAGTCAGGGTCAGCCCCAGCATTTT.

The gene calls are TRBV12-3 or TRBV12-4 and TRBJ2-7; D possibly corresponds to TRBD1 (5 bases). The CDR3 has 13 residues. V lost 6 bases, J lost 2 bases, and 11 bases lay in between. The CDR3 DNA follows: TGTGCCAGCAGGACGACAGCGCCCTACGAGCAGTACTTC. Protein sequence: CASRTTAPYEQYF.

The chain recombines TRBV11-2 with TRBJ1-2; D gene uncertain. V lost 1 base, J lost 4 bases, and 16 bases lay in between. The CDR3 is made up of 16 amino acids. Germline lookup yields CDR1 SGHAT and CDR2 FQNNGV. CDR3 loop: CASSLGYGGPFYGYTF. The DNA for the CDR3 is TGTGCCAGCAGCTTAGGGTATGGAGGGCCTTTCTATGGCTACACCTTC.

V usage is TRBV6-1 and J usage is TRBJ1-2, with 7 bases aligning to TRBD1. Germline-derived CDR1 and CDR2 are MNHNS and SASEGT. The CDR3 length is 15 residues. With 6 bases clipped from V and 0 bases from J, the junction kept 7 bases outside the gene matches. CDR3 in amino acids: CASSSQGVANYGYTF. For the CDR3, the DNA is TGTGCCAGCAGCTCCCAGGGGGTAGCTAACTATGGCTACACCTTC.